Sequencing of this T cell receptor (beta chain) was carried out in a study of blood T cell repertoires in COVID-19. Study-wide background: From T cells, B-cell-depleted T cells, or PBMCs came the material, which was cDNA or gDNA.

Authors' analysis steps: Reference gene primers were amplified, and this amplification served to estimate nucleated cell counts. Generated by immunoSEQ multiplex PCR, the TCRdb table keeps only in-frame clones and is missing some. D and trimming come from the DNA, and the V and J calls and clone size come from that table. The sample holds roughly 230,000 clones, approximately 85% seen once. Patients in Seattle were enrolled during active infection, then followed longitudinally. The CDR3 extends over 16 amino acids. In germline, CDR1 is LGHNA, CDR2 YSLEER. The ends lost 3 bases at V and 5 bases at J; junction bases unmatched: 12.

The V call is TRBV4-3, the J call TRBJ2-5; 7 nucleotides match TRBD1. Sequencing was performed on peripheral blood. This sequence was found in a man aged 45-65 years with COVID-19, enrolled during active disease. In nucleotides, the CDR3 is TGCGCCAGCAGCCATGCCCAAAACAGGGGCGCGGAGACCCAGTACTTC. This gives the protein CASSHAQNRGAETQYF.